A single T cell receptor beta chain is shown here with its context. The sample belongs to a study of blood T cell repertoires in COVID-19. Study-level information: Samples taken during acute and convalescent COVID-19 were collected in the United States, Italy and Spain.

Enrollees, 18 to 89 years old, lived in fewer than 25 US areas. Donors in Cohort 3 who had recovered were those with two negative PCRs, healthcare professional clearance, or resolution of their symptoms. CDR1 is PRHDT, CDR2 FYEKMQ, per germline (reference sequence). The CDR3 has 10 amino acids. V lost 8 bases, J lost 7 bases, and 8 bases lay in between. Authors' processing steps: It was from reference gene primer amplification that nucleated cell counts were estimated. Produced via immunoSEQ multiplex PCR; TCRdb's table is partial and in-frame only. The V and J calls and clone size are taken from that table; D and trimming were inferred from the DNA. This sample has some 500,000 clones, with approximately 90% found just once.

The sequence came from a woman in her thirties or forties who had recovered from COVID-19. The material sequenced was PBMCs or T cells enriched from blood (not recorded which). The V call is TRBV13, the J call TRBJ1-1; D not certain. The CDR3 DNA sequence: TGTGCCAGCTCCCGGTATGAAGCTTTCTTT. As protein: CASSRYEAFF.